The TCR beta chain described here comes from a study of control samples from healthy donors and cancer patients. TCRdb's copy holds only in-frame clones and misses some; the assay was immunoSEQ multiplex PCR. The sample consists of about 140,000 clones, about 85% of them appearing once. This clonotype was obtained from a woman aged 25 to 39 in good health. The sample was blood.

The chain's CDR3 is CASSYKGDTEAFF. The CDR3 nucleotides read TGTGCCAGCAGCTACAAGGGGGACACTGAAGCTTTCTTT. V and J are TRBV7-9 and TRBJ1-1, with D possibly TRBD1 on 6 matching bases. The V and J ends lost 4 bases and 3 bases respectively, with 9 bases between them. This CDR3 spans 13 amino acids. Germline V gene lookup returns CDR1 SEHNR and CDR2 FQNEAQ (reference sequence). Full variable domain (rest looked up from reference TRBV7-9 and TRBJ1-1): DTGVSQNPRHKITKRGQNVTFRCDPISEHNRLYWYRQTLGQGPEFLTYFQNEAQLEKSRLLSDRFSAERPKGSFSTLEIQRTEQGDSAMYLCASSYKGDTEAFFGQGTRLTVV.